These 9 T cell receptor beta chains share one sample of origin, sequenced in a study of CD8 T cells in ankylosing spondylitis. In TCRdb, the 5' RACE reads were re-called with MiXCR into one record per CDR3 protein. The data show 50,000 to 75,000 distinct CDR3 sequences, approximately 6% seen once. Sequencing was done on a sample of synovial fluid, either unsorted or a sorted T cell fraction (not recorded which). The receptor set was obtained from a male donor with ankylosing spondylitis.

The rearrangement joins TRBV11-2 to TRBJ1-1; D may be TRBD1 (5 bases). CDR1 is SGHAT, CDR2 FQNNGV, per germline. The ends were cut back, 5 bases at V and 4 bases at J, with 17 bases in the middle. The CDR3 sequence is 15 residues long. This chain's CDR3 is CASSLKLGAGTEAFF. The CDR3 DNA reads TGTGCCAGCAGCCTCAAATTAGGGGCCGGCACTGAAGCTTTCTTT.

In its sample, this clonotype was seen a few times. This chain uses TRBV19 with TRBJ1-1; tentatively, D is TRBD1 (6 bases). Between the trimmed V and J ends, which lost 4 bases and 1 base, there was a span of 19 bases. CDR3 length: 17 amino acids. Germline V gene lookup returns CDR1 LNHDA and CDR2 SQIVND (reference sequence). This chain's CDR3 is CASSRGGRDTPNTEAFF. The CDR3 DNA sequence: TGTGCCAGTAGTAGGGGGGGCCGAGACACCCCGAACACTGAAGCTTTCTTT.

This clonotype was counted only a few times. This sequence joins TRBV12-3 or TRBV12-4 and TRBJ2-5, with no clear D. Trimming pared 6 bases from V and 5 bases from J, leaving 10 bases between. This CDR3 comprises 12 residues. CDR3 nucleotides: TGTGCCAGCAGCCTTTTCGACGAGACCCAGTACTTC. It specifies CASSLFDETQYF.

A few counts support this clonotype. The chain couples TRBV9 to TRBJ2-5; 10 bases agree with TRBD2. Germline V gene data show CDR1 as SGDLS and CDR2 as YYNGEE. The V segment lost 0 bases and the J segment 4 bases; nucleotides outside the gene matches: 3. The CDR3 contains 15 residues. CDR3 sequence: CASSVGEREGETQYF. CDR3 nucleotides: TGTGCCAGCAGCGTAGGCGAGCGGGAGGGAGAGACCCAGTACTTC. The variable domain in full, with the rest retrieved from reference TRBV9 and TRBJ2-5, is DSGVTQTPKHLITATGQRVTLRCSPRSGDLSVYWYQQSLDQGLQFLIQYYNGEERAKGNILERFSAQQFPDLHSELNLSSLELGDSALYFCASSVGEREGETQYFGPGTRLLVL.

V and J are TRBV5-6 and TRBJ2-1; D not certain. Per the germline V gene, CDR1 is SGHDT and CDR2 is YYEEEE. This CDR3 contains 17 residues. V was trimmed by 5 bases and J by 3 bases, leaving 21 bases between them. CDR3 DNA: TGTGCCAGCAGTCCCACATCGGGCGTCGCTTTCTACAATGAGCAGTTCTTC. It translates to CASSPTSGVAFYNEQFF.

This clonotype was observed at least ten times. V gene TRBV7-2 combines with J gene TRBJ2-7, with 11 bases matching TRBD2. The CDR3 length is 16 residues. Germline V gene data show CDR1 as SGHTA and CDR2 as FQGNSA. Germline trimming cut 3 bases from V and 0 bases from J; bases unmatched to any gene: 4. In DNA, the CDR3 is TGTGCCAGCAGCTTCCGCGGGACTAGCGGCTCCTACGAGCAGTACTTC. This codes for CASSFRGTSGSYEQYF.

This clonotype showed up many times. The V and J genes are TRBV7-8 and TRBJ2-3; D ambiguous. Trimming removed 1 base from V and 2 bases from J, with 7 bases in between. Germline V CDR1 and CDR2: SGHVS, FQNEAQ. There are 14 residues in the CDR3. The chain's CDR3 is CASSLGGFTDTQYF. The CDR3 coding sequence is TGTGCCAGCAGCTTAGGGGGATTCACAGATACGCAGTATTTT.

This clonotype was seen at least ten times. The V call is TRBV11-1, the J call TRBJ2-7, with 10 bases lining up with TRBD1. V lost 5 bases and J lost 3; bases outside the gene matches: 4. Germline V gene sequence: CDR1 SGHAT, CDR2 FQDESV (reference sequence). The CDR3 is 14 residues long. The CDR3 nucleotides read TGTGCCAGCAGCCTAAGGACAGGGGGCTACGAGCAGTACTTC. The encoded protein is CASSLRTGGYEQYF. Full variable domain (remainder filled in from reference TRBV11-1 and TRBJ2-7): EAEVAQSPRYKITEKSQAVAFWCDPISGHATLYWYRQILGQGPELLVQFQDESVVDDSQLPKDRFSAERLKGVDSTLKIQPAELGDSAMYLCASSLRTGGYEQYFGPGTRLTVT.

The V call is TRBV5-5, the J call TRBJ1-6; D possibly corresponds to TRBD1 (6 bases). CDR1 and CDR2 (germline): SGHKS, YYEKEE (reference sequence). This CDR3 contains 18 residues. The V gene lost 3 bases and the J gene lost 2 bases, with 18 bases spanning the gap. CDR3 residues: CASSSNAPRGTYNSPLHF. For the CDR3, the DNA is TGTGCCAGCAGCTCCAACGCTCCTAGGGGGACCTATAATTCACCCCTCCACTTT.